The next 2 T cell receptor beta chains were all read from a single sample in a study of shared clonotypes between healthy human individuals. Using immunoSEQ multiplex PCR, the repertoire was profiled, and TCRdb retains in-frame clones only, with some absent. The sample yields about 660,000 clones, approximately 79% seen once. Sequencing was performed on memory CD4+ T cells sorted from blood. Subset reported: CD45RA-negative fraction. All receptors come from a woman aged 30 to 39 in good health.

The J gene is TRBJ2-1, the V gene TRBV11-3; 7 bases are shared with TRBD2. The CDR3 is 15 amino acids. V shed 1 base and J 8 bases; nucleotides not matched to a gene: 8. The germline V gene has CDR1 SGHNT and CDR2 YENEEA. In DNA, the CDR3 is TGTGCCAGCAGCTTAGGACTAGCCACTGAGGATGAGCAGTTCTTC. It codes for CASSLGLATEDEQFF.

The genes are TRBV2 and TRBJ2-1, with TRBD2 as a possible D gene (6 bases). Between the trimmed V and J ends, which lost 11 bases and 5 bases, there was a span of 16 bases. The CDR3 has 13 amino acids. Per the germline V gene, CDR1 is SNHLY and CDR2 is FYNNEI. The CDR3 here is CASLRDSNNEQFF. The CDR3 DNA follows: TGTGCCTCGCTCCGGGACTCAAACAATGAGCAGTTCTTC.